The clone carrying this T cell receptor (beta chain) was seen ten or more times. The antigen is not known. Amplification yielded TCR beta CDR3 regions, with RNA transcripts as the source. HTBI primers were the set used in a first-round RT-PCR of the TCR CDR3. Using its own MiXCR run on the multiplex PCR reads, TCRdb lists one record per CDR3 protein. This repertoire shows 650,000 to 800,000 distinct CDR3 sequences, 40% to 55% found once; its top ten account for about 7.2%. V lost 5 bases and J lost 7; bases outside the gene matches: 7. This CDR3 is built from 14 residues. Germline V gene data show CDR1 as SGHTA and CDR2 as FQGNSA. This sample stems from a study of T cells in Graves' hyperthyroidism and ophthalmopathy. Study-level findings and limits: Ophthalmopathy was separated from stable hyperthyroidism by a 13 V-J model. Before onset, ophthalmopathy was predicted by the model a median around 6 months earlier. In the blood, most expanded thyroid clonotypes above 0.001 appeared as well.

The chain recombines TRBV7-2 with TRBJ1-4; TRBD1 matches at 7 bases. The sample comprised peripheral blood or thyroid tissue (not recorded which). This receptor was taken from an adult man with Graves' disease, either hyperthyroidism or ophthalmopathy (not recorded which). CDR3 loop: CASSPMTGIEKLFF. DNA for the CDR3: TGTGCCAGCAGCCCAATGACAGGGATTGAAAAACTGTTTTTT.